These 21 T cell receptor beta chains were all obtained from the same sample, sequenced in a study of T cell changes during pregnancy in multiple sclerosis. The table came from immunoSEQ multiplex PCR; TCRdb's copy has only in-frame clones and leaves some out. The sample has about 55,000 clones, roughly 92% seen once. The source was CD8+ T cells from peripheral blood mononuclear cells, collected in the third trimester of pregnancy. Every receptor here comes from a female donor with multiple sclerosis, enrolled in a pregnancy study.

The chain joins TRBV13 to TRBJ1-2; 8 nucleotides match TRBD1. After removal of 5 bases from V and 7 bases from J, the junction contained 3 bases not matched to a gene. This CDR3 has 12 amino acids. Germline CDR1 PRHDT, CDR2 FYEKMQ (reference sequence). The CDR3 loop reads CASSHGTGGYTF. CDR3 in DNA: TGTGCCAGCAGCCATGGGACAGGTGGCTACACCTTC.

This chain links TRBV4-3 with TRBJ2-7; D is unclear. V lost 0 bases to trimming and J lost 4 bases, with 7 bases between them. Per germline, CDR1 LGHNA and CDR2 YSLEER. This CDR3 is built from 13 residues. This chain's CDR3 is CASSQDSLYEQYF. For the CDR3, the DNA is TGCGCCAGCAGCCAAGATTCCCTTTACGAGCAGTACTTC.

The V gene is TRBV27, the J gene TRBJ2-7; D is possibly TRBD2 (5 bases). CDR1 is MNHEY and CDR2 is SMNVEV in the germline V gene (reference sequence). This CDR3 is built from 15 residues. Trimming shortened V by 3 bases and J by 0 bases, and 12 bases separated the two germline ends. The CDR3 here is CASSFGLDSSYEQYF. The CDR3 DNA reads TGTGCCAGCAGTTTCGGACTGGATAGCTCCTACGAGCAGTACTTC.

The chain's CDR3 is CASSQDLEDTQYF. CDR3 nucleotides: TGCGCCAGCAGCCAAGATCTAGAAGATACGCAGTATTTT. This chain joins TRBV4-1 and TRBJ2-3; D is unclear. The V end was cut by 0 bases, the J end by 5 bases, with 6 bases between. The CDR3 consists of 13 residues. The germline gives CDR1 MGHRA, CDR2 YSYEKL.

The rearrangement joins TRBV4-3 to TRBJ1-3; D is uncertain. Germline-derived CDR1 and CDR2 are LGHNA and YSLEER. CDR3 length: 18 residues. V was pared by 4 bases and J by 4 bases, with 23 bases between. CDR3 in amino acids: CASSPHDSPMDWGNTIYF. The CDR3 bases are TGCGCCAGCAGCCCCCATGATAGCCCGATGGATTGGGGAAACACCATATATTTT.

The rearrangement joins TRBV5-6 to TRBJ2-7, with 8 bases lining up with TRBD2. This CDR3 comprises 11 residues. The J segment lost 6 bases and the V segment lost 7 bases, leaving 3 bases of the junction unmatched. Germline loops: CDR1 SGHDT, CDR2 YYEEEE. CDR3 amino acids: CASDGGVEQYF. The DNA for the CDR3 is TGTGCCAGCGACGGGGGGGTCGAGCAGTACTTC.

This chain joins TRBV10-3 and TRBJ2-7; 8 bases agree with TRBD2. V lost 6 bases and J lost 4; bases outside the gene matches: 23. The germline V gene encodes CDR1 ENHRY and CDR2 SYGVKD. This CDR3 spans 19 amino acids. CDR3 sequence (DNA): TGTGCCATCAGGGAACCGGGACTAGTTAGCCGGCCGCTCCGTTACGAGCAGTACTTC. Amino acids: CAIREPGLVSRPLRYEQYF.

The DNA for the CDR3 is TGTGCCAGCAGCCAGGGCCTTTTGTCAGAGACCCAGTACTTC. Protein: CASSQGLLSETQYF. The chain recombines TRBV4-2 with TRBJ2-5, with no clear D. The CDR3 loop spans 14 amino acids. Trimming stripped 3 bases from V and 4 bases from J, with 12 bases between. Germline V gene sequence: CDR1 LGHNA, CDR2 YNFKEQ.

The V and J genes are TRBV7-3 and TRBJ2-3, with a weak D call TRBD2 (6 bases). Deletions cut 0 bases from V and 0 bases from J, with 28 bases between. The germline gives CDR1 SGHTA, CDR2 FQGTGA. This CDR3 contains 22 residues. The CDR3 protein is CASSLTFKICGKGRKSTDTQYF. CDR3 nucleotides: TGTGCCAGCAGCTTAACTTTTAAAATATGCGGGAAGGGGAGGAAGAGCACAGATACGCAGTATTTT. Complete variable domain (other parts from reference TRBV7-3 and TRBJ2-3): GAGVSQTPSNKVTEKGKYVELRCDPISGHTALYWYRQSLGQGPEFLIYFQGTGAADDSGLPNDRFFAVRPEGSVSTLKIQRTERGDSAVYLCASSLTFKICGKGRKSTDTQYFGPGTRLTVL.

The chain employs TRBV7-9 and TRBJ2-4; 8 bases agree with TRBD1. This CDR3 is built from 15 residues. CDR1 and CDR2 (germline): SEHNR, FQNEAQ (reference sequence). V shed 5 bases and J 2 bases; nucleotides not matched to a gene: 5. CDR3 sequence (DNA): TGTGCCAGCAGCCAGACAGGGGTATCCAAAAACATTCAGTACTTC. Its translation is CASSQTGVSKNIQYF.

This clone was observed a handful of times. The chain's CDR3 is CASSEAASGPYEQYF. The CDR3 nucleotides read TGTGCCAGCAGTGAAGCCGCTAGCGGCCCCTACGAGCAGTACTTC. V is TRBV6-1 and J is TRBJ2-7; 7 bases agree with TRBD2. The trim removed 0 bases at V and 2 bases at J, leaving 4 bases unmatched. This CDR3 is built from 15 residues. Per the germline V gene, CDR1 is MNHNS and CDR2 is SASEGT.

The CDR3 DNA sequence: TGTGCCAGCAGCCCGGGACAGGATAATGAGCAGTTCTTC. Translated: CASSPGQDNEQFF. V usage is TRBV5-6 and J usage is TRBJ2-1, with TRBD1 matching over 8 bases. CDR3 length equals 13 residues. J was trimmed by 7 bases and V by 4 bases; bases with no gene match: 4. The germline V gene encodes CDR1 SGHDT and CDR2 YYEEEE.

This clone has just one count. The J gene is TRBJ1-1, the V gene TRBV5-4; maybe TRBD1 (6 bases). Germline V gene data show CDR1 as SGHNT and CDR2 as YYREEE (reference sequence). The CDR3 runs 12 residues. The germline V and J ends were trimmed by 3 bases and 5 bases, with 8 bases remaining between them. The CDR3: CASSYDRTEAFF. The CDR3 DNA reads TGTGCCAGCAGCTACGACAGGACTGAAGCTTTCTTT.

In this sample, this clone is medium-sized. CDR3: CASSPRDRENQPQHF. In DNA form, the CDR3 reads TGTGCCAGCAGTCCCCGGGACAGGGAGAATCAGCCCCAGCATTTT. The genes are TRBV6-5 and TRBJ1-5; 9 bases are shared with TRBD1. CDR1 and CDR2 (germline): MNHEY, SVGAGI. The CDR3 loop spans 15 amino acids. After removal of 5 bases from V and 4 bases from J, the junction contained 6 bases not matched to a gene.

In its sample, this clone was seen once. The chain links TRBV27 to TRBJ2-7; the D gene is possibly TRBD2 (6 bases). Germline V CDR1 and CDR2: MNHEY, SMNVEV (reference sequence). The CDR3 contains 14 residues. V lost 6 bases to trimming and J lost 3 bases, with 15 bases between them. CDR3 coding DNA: TGTGCCAGCAGGGGGTATAGCGGTAGCTACGAGCAGTACTTC. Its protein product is CASRGYSGSYEQYF.

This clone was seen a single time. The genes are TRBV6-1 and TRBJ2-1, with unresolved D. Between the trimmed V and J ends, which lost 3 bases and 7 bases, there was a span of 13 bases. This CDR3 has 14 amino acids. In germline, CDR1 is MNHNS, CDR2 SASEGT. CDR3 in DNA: TGTGCCAGCAGTGAGACTCCCTCCCATAATGAGCAGTTCTTC. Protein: CASSETPSHNEQFF.

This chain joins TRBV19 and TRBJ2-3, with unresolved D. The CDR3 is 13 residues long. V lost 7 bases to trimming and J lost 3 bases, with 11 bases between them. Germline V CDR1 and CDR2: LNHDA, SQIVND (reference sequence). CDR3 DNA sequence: TGTGCCAGTAAAACCCCGGAGACAGATACGCAGTATTTT. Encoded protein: CASKTPETDTQYF.

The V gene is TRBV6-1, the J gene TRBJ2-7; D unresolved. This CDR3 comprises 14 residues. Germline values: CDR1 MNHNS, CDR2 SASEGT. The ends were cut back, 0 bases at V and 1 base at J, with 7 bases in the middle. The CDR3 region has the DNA TGTGCCAGCAGTGAAGCGGCAGTTTCCTACGAGCAGTACTTC. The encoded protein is CASSEAAVSYEQYF.

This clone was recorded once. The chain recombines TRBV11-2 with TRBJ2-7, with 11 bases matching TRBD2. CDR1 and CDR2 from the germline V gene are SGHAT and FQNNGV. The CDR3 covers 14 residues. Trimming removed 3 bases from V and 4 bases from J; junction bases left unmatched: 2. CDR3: CASSFSGRVYEQYF. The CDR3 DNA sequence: TGTGCCAGCAGCTTTAGCGGGAGGGTTTACGAGCAGTACTTC.

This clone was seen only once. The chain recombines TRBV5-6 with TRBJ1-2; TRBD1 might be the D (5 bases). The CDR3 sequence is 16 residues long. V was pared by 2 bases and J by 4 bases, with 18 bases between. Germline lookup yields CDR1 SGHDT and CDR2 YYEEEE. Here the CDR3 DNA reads TGTGCCAGCAGCTTTCAGACAGCAAACCTAATCTATGGCTACACCTTC. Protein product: CASSFQTANLIYGYTF.

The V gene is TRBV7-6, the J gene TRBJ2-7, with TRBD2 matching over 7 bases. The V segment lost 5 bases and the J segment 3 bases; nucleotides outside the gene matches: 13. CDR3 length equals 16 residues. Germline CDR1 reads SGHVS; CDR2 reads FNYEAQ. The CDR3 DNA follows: TGTGCCAGCAGCCCTAGGTGGGCAGGGAGGGGCTACGAGCAGTACTTC. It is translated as CASSPRWAGRGYEQYF.